This TCR beta chain was identified in a study of Ad26.COV2.S vaccination and SARS-CoV-2 variants. Clones were read by immunoSEQ multiplex PCR, and TCRdb kept only the in-frame ones, dropping some. Counted here are 350,000 to 500,000 clones, roughly 90% occurring once; the ten biggest clones make up 12%. Trimming left V 4 bases short and J 0 bases short, with 13 bases between. Germline CDR1 SEHNR, CDR2 FQNEAQ (reference sequence). The CDR3 runs to 15 residues. Treatment of the sample: roughly 20 received Ad26.COV2.S at low or high dose, single or two shots; about 5 received placebo; per-sample allocation not given. Repertoires come from day 63 after the first vaccine or placebo injection. Cohort 1b enrolled adults aged 18-55 years in Boston.

This sequence joins TRBV7-9 and TRBJ2-7, with a weak D call TRBD2 (6 bases). The receptor's source is a person aged 18-65 years who received the Ad26.COV2.S COVID-19 vaccine or a placebo. Sample: peripheral blood, taken in a trial of Ad26.COV2.S vaccine versus placebo. DNA of the CDR3: TGTGCCAGCAGCTCCCGGTTCGGGAGCTCCTACGAGCAGTACTTC. As protein: CASSSRFGSSYEQYF.